This T cell receptor beta chain originates from a study of blood T cells in healthy people across ages (dated by TCRdb to between 2014 and 2016). Study-level background: In model experiments, roughly one uniquely barcoded TCR beta cDNA molecule per two T cells was captured by template switching. To track age-related changes in TCR beta repertoire diversity, the study relied on deep sequencing normalized with unique cDNA molecular identifiers. The donors were split into four age groups: young (average roughly 15 years), middle-aged (roughly 39), aged (approximately 59) and long-lived (over 80). Donors of different ages were randomly distributed across sequencing lanes to avoid experimental bias. Using the same blood draw, the study looked at two additional independent replicas of 1 million unique cDNA reads for two donors, one aged 18 to 29 and the other aged 80 or older. Broader findings and caveats from the paper: Conclusive comparison of naive and antigen-experienced compartments was prevented by the profiling of bulk unsorted PBMCs. Compared with the aged group, the long-lived group had more naive CD4+ T cells, fewer expanded clones and increased TCR diversity, suggesting age selection. Total diversity estimates from one million sequenced T cells were considered lower bounds and underestimates. Observed TCR beta diversity per million T cells fell roughly linearly with age, and a significant reduction was already apparent by age roughly 40. Because the CMV infection status of the donors was unknown, age-related changes in expanded clonotypes may potentially have been confounded. There was a strong correlation between observed TCR beta diversity and the percentage of naive T cells measured by flow cytometry.

The approximately 39 donors, aged about 6 to 100 years, were systemically healthy Caucasian individuals from Russia. Each donor gave 8 to 10 milliliters of peripheral blood, collected into EDTA-treated Vacutainer tubes. Ficoll-Paque density-gradient centrifugation was used to isolate PBMCs, with at least 6 million per sample. Trizol reagent was used to extract total RNA from PBMCs, with at least 5.5 micrograms per sample. The percentages of naive CD45RAhigh/CD27high T cells were determined by flow cytometry on a PBMC aliquot from every donor. The protocol used for the library was 5' RACE. Data came from an Illumina HiSeq 2500. The second PCR ran for roughly 7 to 11 cycles and used a J-beta primer mix along with a sample-barcoded 5' primer. Each TCR beta cDNA molecule received a unique molecular identifier from a template-switch 5' adaptor carrying 12 random nucleotides. Each sample yielded at least 2.5 million CDR3-containing paired-end reads. The Mint cDNA synthesis kit, primed by a TRBC-specific oligonucleotide, was used to synthesize first-strand cDNA from all RNA. All cDNA was treated with uracil-DNA glycosylase and then went through a first 18-cycle PCR with the universal primers M1SS and BC2_uni_R. Per the source publication's procedure: Each sample was normalized by randomly selecting 1 million high-quality reads, each carrying a distinct molecular identifier. Reads with shared molecular identifiers were discarded instead of being binned into consensus sequences. MiTCR, run with a Q25 quality threshold and the strictest error-elimination algorithm, handled CDR3 identification, clonotype clustering and error correction. A nonparametric unseen species model with Euler transformation was used to estimate a lower bound on total TCR beta diversity. TCRdb passed the public sequencing reads through fastp at Q25 and MiXCR, retaining productive beta sequences. Identical CDR3 proteins give one entry, which carries the most common genes and DNA. The V and J calls, along with clone size, are taken from TCRdb and not from the paper's own processing. The sample table records about 630,000 distinct CDR3 sequences; roughly 21% of these occur just once. The ten largest clonotypes hold approximately 3.6% of the sample.

This clonotype was seen more than once but under ten times. It has no known antigen specificity. No quality values exist for individual bases; no much larger clone is one base distant. This TCR was sampled from a man between 70 and 80 years old in good health. Sequencing used blood.

The CDR3 region: CSVHPARLQETQYF. The nucleotides are TGCAGCGTACACCCTGCACGACTCCAAGAGACCCAGTACTTC. The chain links TRBV29-1 with TRBJ2-5; the D gene cannot be resolved reliably. CDR1 and CDR2 are read off the germline V gene as SQVTM and ANQGSEA. The CDR3 sequence holds 14 residues, the cysteine and phenylalanine included. The read is trimmed to its CDR3 DNA, 42 bases read in frame from base 1. Relative to germline, V is 6 bases shorter and J is 1 base shorter, with 15 bases between their ends. Joined to the reference TRBV29-1 and TRBJ2-5 proteins, this CDR3 gives the full variable domain: SAVISQKPSRDICQRGTSLTIQCQVDSQVTMMFWYRQQPGQSLTLIATANQGSEATYESGFVIDKFPISRPNLTFSTLTVSNMSPEDSSIYLCSVHPARLQETQYFGPGTRLLVL.